One sample yielded the 29 T cell receptor beta chains listed below, sequenced in a study of T cells in Graves' hyperthyroidism and ophthalmopathy. Amplified TCR beta CDR3 regions came from RNA transcripts. In the first-round RT-PCR of the TCR CDR3, the HTBI primer set was used. TCRdb fed the multiplex PCR reads into MiXCR, producing one record per CDR3 protein. The sample consists of 660,000 or so distinct CDR3 sequences, more than 20% of them appearing once. The sample taken for sequencing was blood. The receptors here all came from a man aged 25-45 years with Graves' ophthalmopathy.

The rearrangement uses TRBV24-1 and TRBJ1-5; possible D gene TRBD1, 5 bases. Trimming removed 9 bases at V and 2 bases at J, with 16 bases between. Germline CDR1 KGHDR, CDR2 SFDVKD. The CDR3 runs 15 residues. The CDR3 region has the DNA TGTGCCACCTCTGCGGGGGATTATGGCAATCAGCCCCAGCATTTT. The encoded protein is CATSAGDYGNQPQHF.

This clonotype was seen more than once but under ten times. This chain links TRBV28 with TRBJ1-5, with D possibly being TRBD1 (5 bases). V was clipped by 1 base and J by 0 bases, with 7 bases between them. The length of the CDR3 is 15 residues. Germline V gene lookup returns CDR1 MDHEN and CDR2 SYDVKM. The CDR3 DNA sequence: TGTGCCAGCAGTTTATTCGACAGTAGCAATCAGCCCCAGCATTTT. It codes for CASSLFDSSNQPQHF.

A few counts support this clonotype. The rearrangement joins TRBV12-3 or TRBV12-4 to TRBJ1-3; 10 bases line up with TRBD1. V gave up 7 bases and J gave up 1 base; unmatched junction bases: 10. This CDR3 contains 17 residues. The CDR3: CASKGQGFLESGNTIYF. In nucleotides, the CDR3 is TGTGCCAGCAAGGGACAGGGGTTCCTTGAATCTGGAAACACCATATATTTT.

This clonotype was counted once. The chain's CDR3 is CSARDSSVASSTDTQYF. The CDR3 DNA sequence: TGCAGTGCTAGAGATTCGTCTGTGGCATCCAGCACAGATACGCAGTATTTT. The genes are TRBV20-1 and TRBJ2-3; D is unclear. V was trimmed by 0 bases and J by 0 bases, leaving 16 bases between them. CDR3 size: 17 residues. In germline, CDR1 is DFQATT, CDR2 SNEGSKA (reference sequence).

This chain links TRBV2 with TRBJ2-1; the D is unclear. V was cut by 1 base and J by 8 bases, with 15 bases left in between. The CDR3 is 15 amino acids. The germline V gene encodes CDR1 SNHLY and CDR2 FYNNEI. The CDR3 here is CASSEGPRSIYEQFF. CDR3 nucleotides: TGTGCCAGCAGTGAAGGCCCCAGGAGTATCTATGAGCAGTTCTTC.

This clonotype was seen a handful of times. The gene calls are TRBV15 and TRBJ2-7, with a possible D match to TRBD1 (5 bases). This CDR3 has 15 residues. Germline V CDR1 and CDR2: LNHNV, YYDKDF (reference sequence). V was pared by 0 bases and J by 4 bases, with 13 bases between. The CDR3 bases are TGTGCCACCAGCAGAGATCTTGACAGACTTTACGAGCAGTACTTC. Its translation: CATSRDLDRLYEQYF.

With respect to this clonotype: Possible read error: a much larger clone is one base away. This chain connects TRBV3-1 to TRBJ2-1, with D perhaps matching TRBD2 (5 bases). Germline V CDR1 and CDR2: LGHDT, YNNKEL (reference sequence). This CDR3 has 17 amino acids. CDR3 coding DNA: TGTGCCAGCAGCCAAGATGATAGGACTTCTCCTGCCAATGAGCAGTCCTTC. Translated, it gives CASSQDDRTSPANEQSF.

This clonotype was detected only a few times. This chain uses TRBV27 with TRBJ2-2, with D possibly TRBD2 on 6 matching bases. This CDR3 is built from 15 residues. Germline CDR1 reads MNHEY; CDR2 reads SMNVEV (reference sequence). Between the trimmed V and J ends, which lost 5 bases and 7 bases, there was a span of 17 bases. The CDR3 loop is CASSPPPGVGGELFF. CDR3 in DNA: TGTGCCAGCAGTCCCCCACCGGGGGTTGGCGGGGAGCTGTTTTTT.

This clonotype occurred many times. The chain is built from TRBV6-2 or TRBV6-3 and TRBJ2-3; D gene ambiguous. Trimming stripped 0 bases from V and 3 bases from J, with 10 bases between. The CDR3 runs 15 residues. The germline gives CDR1 MNHEY, CDR2 SVGEGT. Here the CDR3 reads CASSYSSSPTDTQYF. In DNA form, the CDR3 reads TGTGCCAGCAGTTACTCGAGTAGCCCTACAGATACGCAGTATTTT.

In nucleotides, the CDR3 is TGCAGCGTGGGCTTGCAGGCCCCAAATGAGCAGTTCTTC. Translation: CSVGLQAPNEQFF. The chain carries TRBV29-1 and TRBJ2-1, with D unresolved. There are 13 residues in the CDR3. The germline V and J ends were trimmed by 6 bases and 7 bases, with 16 bases remaining between them. Germline-derived CDR1 and CDR2 are SQVTM and ANQGSEA.

With respect to this clonotype: A much larger clone lies a single base off, so this may be a read error. Because the CDR3 is missing its conserved closing phenylalanine or tryptophan, this is likely a read error. The chain couples TRBV2 to TRBJ1-1; D is perhaps TRBD1 (5 bases). The CDR3 contains 14 residues. V was pared by 5 bases and J by 0 bases, with 10 bases between. Germline V gives CDR1 SNHLY, CDR2 FYNNEI. The CDR3 reads CASSSARVNTEAFL. DNA for the CDR3: TGTGCCAGCAGTAGCGCCAGGGTGAACACTGAAGCTTTCCTT.

This clonotype has a count of ten or more. J is TRBJ1-1 and V is TRBV5-1, with D hard to call. Germline CDR1 and CDR2: SGHRS and YFSETQ. The CDR3 has 12 residues. The V end lost 1 base, the J end lost 3 bases, and 4 bases lay between the germline ends. The CDR3 DNA reads as TGCGCCAGCAGCTTGTATGACACTGAAGCTTTCTTT. Translated: CASSLYDTEAFF. The whole variable domain, remainder taken from reference TRBV5-1 and TRBJ1-1, is KAGVTQTPRYLIKTRGQQVTLSCSPISGHRSVSWYQQTPGQGLQFLFEYFSETQRNKGNFPGRFSGRQFSNSRSEMNVSTLELGDSALYLCASSLYDTEAFFGQGTRLTVV.

There are a few counts of this clonotype. The V gene is TRBV2, the J gene TRBJ2-2, with 10 bases matching TRBD2. V dropped 10 bases and J dropped 7; count of bases not matched to a gene: 12. The CDR3 is made up of 15 amino acids. Looked up from germline, CDR1 is SNHLY and CDR2 is FYNNEI. In DNA form, the CDR3 reads TGTGCCATCTTGCTAGCGGGAGCGAGGAACGGGGAGCTGTTTTTT. This sequence encodes CAILLAGARNGELFF.

There are many counts of this clonotype. The chain recombines TRBV30 with TRBJ1-2; no reliable D call. The CDR3 length is 14 residues. Germline V lookup: CDR1 GTSNPN, CDR2 SVGIG (reference sequence). V lost 0 bases and J 6 bases, leaving 14 bases between the germline ends. The DNA for the CDR3 is TGTGCCTGGAGTGTTCGGGTCGTTAAGGATGGCTACACCTTC. Translating it yields CAWSVRVVKDGYTF.

The chain has TRBV20-1 and TRBJ2-5; TRBD2 matches at 9 bases. V lost 5 bases and J lost 2; bases outside the gene matches: 3. Germline V gene lookup returns CDR1 DFQATT and CDR2 SNEGSKA (reference sequence). The CDR3 is made up of 13 amino acids. CDR3 region: CSALTSGQETQYF. The CDR3 nucleotides are TGCAGTGCTCTGACTAGCGGACAAGAGACCCAGTACTTC.

A few counts support this clonotype. The chain links TRBV30 to TRBJ2-1; D remains ambiguous. V was cut by 0 bases and J by 9 bases, with 6 bases left in between. Germline V gene data show CDR1 as GTSNPN and CDR2 as SVGIG (reference sequence). This CDR3 contains 11 residues. The CDR3 nucleotides are TGTGCCTGGAGTGTAGAAATTGAGCAGTTCTTC. Protein sequence: CAWSVEIEQFF.

The CDR3 DNA reads TGTGCCAGCAGCCCTAGGCAGGGACGGGGATCCTACGAGCAGTACTTC. It encodes CASSPRQGRGSYEQYF. This chain joins TRBV6-2 or TRBV6-3 and TRBJ2-7, with D possibly called TRBD1 or TRBD2 (5 bases each). V was trimmed by 6 bases and J by 1 base, leaving 19 bases between them. Germline V gene data show CDR1 as MNHEY and CDR2 as SVGEGT. The CDR3 covers 16 residues.

This clonotype has more than one count but fewer than ten. V is TRBV28 and J is TRBJ2-7, with D tentatively TRBD1 (5 bases). CDR1 MDHEN and CDR2 SYDVKM come from the germline V gene. The CDR3 runs to 18 residues. The germline V and J ends were trimmed by 2 bases and 4 bases, with 24 bases remaining between them. In nucleotides, the CDR3 is TGTGCCAGCAGTTTACCCTCCTCCTACAGGATCGCCGGATACGAGCAGTACTTC. It encodes CASSLPSSYRIAGYEQYF.

This clonotype was seen many times. The chain is built from TRBV2 and TRBJ2-1, with unresolved D. With 1 base removed from V and 4 bases from J, the gap between germline ends came to 8 bases. Germline loops: CDR1 SNHLY, CDR2 FYNNEI. The CDR3 sequence is 14 residues long. Here the CDR3 reads CASSEVSGYNEQFF. The CDR3 bases are TGTGCCAGCAGTGAAGTATCAGGTTACAATGAGCAGTTCTTC. The full variable domain, rest sourced from reference TRBV2 and TRBJ2-1, is EPEVTQTPSHQVTQMGQEVILRCVPISNHLYFYWYRQILGQKVEFLVSFYNNEISEKSEIFDDQFSVERPDGSNFTLKIRSTKLEDSAMYFCASSEVSGYNEQFFGPGTRLTVL.

In this sample, this clonotype turned up a few times. The V gene is TRBV9, the J gene TRBJ1-1; D possibly corresponds to TRBD1 (5 bases). V lost 4 bases, J lost 3 bases, and 10 bases lay in between. This CDR3 comprises 13 residues. Per germline, CDR1 SGDLS and CDR2 YYNGEE. The CDR3 reads CASSFTGDTEAFF. In DNA, the CDR3 is TGTGCCAGCAGCTTCACGGGGGACACTGAAGCTTTCTTT.

V gene TRBV5-1 combines with J gene TRBJ2-1, with 8 positions matching TRBD1. The CDR3 is 16 amino acids. V lost 0 bases, J lost 7 bases, and 9 bases stayed unmatched. Looked up from germline, CDR1 is SGHRS and CDR2 is YFSETQ. CDR3 sequence reads: CASSLEPGTGKNEQFF. Written as DNA, the CDR3 is TGCGCCAGCAGCTTGGAGCCGGGGACAGGCAAAAATGAGCAGTTCTTC.

V is TRBV29-1 and J is TRBJ1-2; D gene ambiguous. The V end lost 4 bases, the J end lost 8 bases, and 14 bases lay between the germline ends. CDR3 length: 12 amino acids. Germline assignment: CDR1 SQVTM and CDR2 ANQGSEA. The CDR3 bases are TGCAGCGTTGGAAACGAGGGCCGGGGCTACACCTTC. Translated, it gives CSVGNEGRGYTF.

The CDR3 DNA follows: TGTGCCAGCAGTGAACAGGGAAGTAATGAAAAACTGTTTTTT. Its protein product is CASSEQGSNEKLFF. The rearrangement links TRBV2 to TRBJ1-4; D is possibly TRBD1 (5 bases). The CDR3 extends over 14 amino acids. Deletions cut 2 bases from V and 4 bases from J, with 8 bases between. The V gene's germline CDR1 is SNHLY and CDR2 FYNNEI.

V usage is TRBV5-1 and J usage is TRBJ2-1; 14 bases align to TRBD2. J was trimmed by 8 bases and V by 4 bases; bases with no gene match: 5. Looked up from germline, CDR1 is SGHRS and CDR2 is YFSETQ. The CDR3 sequence is 15 residues long. CDR3 nucleotides: TGCGCCAGCAGCCTGACTAGCGGGGGGGTCGATGAGCAGTTCTTC. This encodes CASSLTSGGVDEQFF.

This sequence joins TRBV30 and TRBJ2-7; 8 bases agree with TRBD2. The CDR3 spans 13 residues. V shed 2 bases, J shed 3 bases, and the junction held 3 bases outside the gene matches. CDR1 is GTSNPN, CDR2 SVGIG, per germline (reference sequence). The CDR3 nucleotides are TGTGCCTGGAGTACCGGGAGGGTCTACGAGCAGTACTTC. It is translated as CAWSTGRVYEQYF.

This clonotype came up many times. The chain combines TRBV28 with TRBJ2-7; TRBD1 aligns across 9 bases. This CDR3 spans 13 amino acids. V gave up 4 bases and J gave up 2 bases; unmatched junction bases: 0. Germline V gene lookup returns CDR1 MDHEN and CDR2 SYDVKM. The CDR3 loop is CASSWDRAYEQYF. DNA of the CDR3: TGTGCCAGCAGTTGGGACAGGGCCTACGAGCAGTACTTC. The variable domain in full, with the rest retrieved from reference TRBV28 and TRBJ2-7, is DVKVTQSSRYLVKRTGEKVFLECVQDMDHENMFWYRQDPGLGLRLIYFSYDVKMKEKGDIPEGYSVSREKKERFSLILESASTNQTSMYLCASSWDRAYEQYFGPGTRLTVT.

The rearrangement uses TRBV27 and TRBJ2-5; 7 positions match TRBD1. Germline assignment: CDR1 MNHEY and CDR2 SMNVEV (reference sequence). After removal of 6 bases from V and 8 bases from J, the junction contained 12 bases not matched to a gene. The CDR3 is 14 residues long. CDR3 protein: CASSMQRDSQTQYF. The DNA for the CDR3 is TGTGCCAGCAGCATGCAAAGGGACAGCCAAACCCAGTACTTC.

The chain links TRBV5-1 to TRBJ2-1, with D maybe TRBD1 (6 bases). CDR3 length: 15 residues. Germline CDR1 and CDR2: SGHRS and YFSETQ. Trimming left V 7 bases short and J 5 bases short, with 19 bases between. The CDR3 loop is CASREIRGAHNEQFF. Written as DNA, the CDR3 is TGCGCCAGCCGCGAAATCAGGGGAGCCCACAATGAGCAGTTCTTC.

The gene calls are TRBV29-1 and TRBJ1-5, with 10 bases matching TRBD1. Germline CDR1 reads SQVTM; CDR2 reads ANQGSEA. Trimming cost V 7 bases and J 4 bases; bases outside gene matches: 7. The CDR3 extends over 14 amino acids. CDR3 residues: CSAPGDRGNQPQHF. The DNA for the CDR3 is TGCAGCGCTCCAGGGGACAGGGGAAATCAGCCCCAGCATTTT.